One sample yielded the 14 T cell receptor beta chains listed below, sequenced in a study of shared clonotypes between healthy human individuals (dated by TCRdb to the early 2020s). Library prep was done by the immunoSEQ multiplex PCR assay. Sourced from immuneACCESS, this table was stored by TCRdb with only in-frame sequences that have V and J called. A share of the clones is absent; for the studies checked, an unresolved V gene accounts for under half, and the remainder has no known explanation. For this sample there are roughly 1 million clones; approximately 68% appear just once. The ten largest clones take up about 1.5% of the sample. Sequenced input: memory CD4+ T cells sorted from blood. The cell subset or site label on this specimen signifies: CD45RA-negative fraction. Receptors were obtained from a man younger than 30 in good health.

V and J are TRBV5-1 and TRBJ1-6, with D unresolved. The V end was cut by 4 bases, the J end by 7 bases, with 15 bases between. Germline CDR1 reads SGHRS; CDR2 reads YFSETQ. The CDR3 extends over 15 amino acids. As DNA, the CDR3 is TGCGCCAGCAGCCTACAGACACCAGACAATTCACCCCTCCACTTT. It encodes CASSLQTPDNSPLHF.

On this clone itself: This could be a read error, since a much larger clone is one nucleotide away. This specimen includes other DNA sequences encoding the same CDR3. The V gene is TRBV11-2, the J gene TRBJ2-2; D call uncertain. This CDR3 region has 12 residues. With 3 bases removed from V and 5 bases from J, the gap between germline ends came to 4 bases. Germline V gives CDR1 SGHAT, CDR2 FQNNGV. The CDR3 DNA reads TGTGCCAGCAGCTTGGGGACCGGGGAGCTGTTTTTT. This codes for CASSLGTGELFF.

CDR3 amino acids: CSVEPATGELFF. In DNA, the CDR3 is TGCAGCGTTGAGCCAGCCACCGGGGAGCTGTTTTTT. The chain couples TRBV29-1 to TRBJ2-2; D is unclear. Trimming left V 3 bases short and J 4 bases short, with 6 bases between. The CDR3 runs 12 residues. Germline values: CDR1 SQVTM, CDR2 ANQGSEA.

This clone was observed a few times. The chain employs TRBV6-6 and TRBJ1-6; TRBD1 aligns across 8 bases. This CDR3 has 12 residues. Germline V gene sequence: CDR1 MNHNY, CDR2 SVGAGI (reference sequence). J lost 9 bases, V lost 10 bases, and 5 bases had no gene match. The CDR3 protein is CATGQGSSPLHF. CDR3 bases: TGTGCCACCGGACAGGGTAGTTCACCCCTCCACTTT.

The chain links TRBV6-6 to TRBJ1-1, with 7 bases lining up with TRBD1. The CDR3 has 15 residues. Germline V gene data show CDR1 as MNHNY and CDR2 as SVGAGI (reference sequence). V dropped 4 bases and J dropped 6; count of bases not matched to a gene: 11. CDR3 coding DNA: TGTGCCAGCAGTTCGACCCAGGGGGTTGTTGCTGAAGCTTTCTTT. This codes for CASSSTQGVVAEAFF.

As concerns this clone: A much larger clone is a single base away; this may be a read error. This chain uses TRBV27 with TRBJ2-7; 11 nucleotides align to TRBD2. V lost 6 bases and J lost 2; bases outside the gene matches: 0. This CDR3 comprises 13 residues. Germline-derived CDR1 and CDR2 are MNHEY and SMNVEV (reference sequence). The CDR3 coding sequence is TGTGCCAGCAGGACTAGCGGGACCTACGAGCAGTACTTC. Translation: CASRTSGTYEQYF.

CDR3 in amino acids: CASSLGQRTGNSPLHF. The DNA of the CDR3 is TGTGCCAGCAGCTTAGGCCAGAGGACAGGAAATTCACCCCTCCACTTT. This chain links TRBV13 with TRBJ1-6, with 7 positions matching TRBD1. Germline V CDR1 and CDR2: PRHDT, FYEKMQ (reference sequence). J lost 7 bases, V lost 0 bases, and 6 bases had no gene match. The CDR3 loop spans 16 amino acids. The full variable domain, completed using reference TRBV13 and TRBJ1-6, is AAGVIQSPRHLIKEKRETATLKCYPIPRHDTVYWYQQGPGQDPQFLISFYEKMQSDKGSIPDRFSAQQFSDYHSELNMSSLELGDSALYFCASSLGQRTGNSPLHFGNGTRLTVT.

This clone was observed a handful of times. CDR3 loop: CAWRTGFEDTQYF. CDR3 nucleotide sequence: TGTGCCTGGCGGACAGGCTTTGAAGATACGCAGTATTTT. This chain joins TRBV30 and TRBJ2-3; 7 bases match TRBD1. This CDR3 comprises 13 residues. V was clipped by 5 bases and J by 5 bases; unmatched bases: 7. Germline CDR1 is GTSNPN and CDR2 is SVGIG (reference sequence).

The chain's CDR3 is CASSPRLAGGVLFF. CDR3 nucleotides: TGTGCCAGCAGCCCCCGACTAGCGGGGGGGGTCCTGTTCTTC. V and J are TRBV7-2 and TRBJ2-1, with TRBD2 matching 14 bases. The CDR3 is made up of 14 amino acids. Looked up from germline, CDR1 is SGHTA and CDR2 is FQGNSA. V dropped 5 bases and J dropped 15; count of bases not matched to a gene: 9.

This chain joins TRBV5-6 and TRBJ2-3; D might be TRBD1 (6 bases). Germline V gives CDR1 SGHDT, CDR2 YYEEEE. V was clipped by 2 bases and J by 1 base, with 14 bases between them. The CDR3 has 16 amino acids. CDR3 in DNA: TGTGCCAGCAGCTTACTGCAGGGGCCCCGCACAGATACGCAGTATTTT. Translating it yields CASSLLQGPRTDTQYF.

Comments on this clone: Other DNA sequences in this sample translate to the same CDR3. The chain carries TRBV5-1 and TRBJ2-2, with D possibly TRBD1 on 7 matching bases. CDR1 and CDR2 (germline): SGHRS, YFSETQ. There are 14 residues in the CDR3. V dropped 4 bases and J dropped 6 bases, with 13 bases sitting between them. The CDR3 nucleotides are TGCGCCAGCAGCCTGGGACAGCGGGCCGGGGAGCTGTTTTTT. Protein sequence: CASSLGQRAGELFF.

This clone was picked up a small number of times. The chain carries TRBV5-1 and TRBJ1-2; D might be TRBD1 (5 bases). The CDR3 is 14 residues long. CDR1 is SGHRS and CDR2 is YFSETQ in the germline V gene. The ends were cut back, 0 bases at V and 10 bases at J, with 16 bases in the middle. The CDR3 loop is CASSLADSANIYTF. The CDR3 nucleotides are TGCGCCAGCAGCTTGGCCGACAGTGCGAACATCTACACCTTC.

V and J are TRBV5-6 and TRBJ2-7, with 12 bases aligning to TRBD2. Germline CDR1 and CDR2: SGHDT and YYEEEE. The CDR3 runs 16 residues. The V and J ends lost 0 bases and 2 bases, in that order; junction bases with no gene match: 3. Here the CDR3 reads CASSLGLAGDAYEQYF. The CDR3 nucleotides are TGTGCCAGCAGCTTGGGACTAGCGGGAGATGCCTACGAGCAGTACTTC.

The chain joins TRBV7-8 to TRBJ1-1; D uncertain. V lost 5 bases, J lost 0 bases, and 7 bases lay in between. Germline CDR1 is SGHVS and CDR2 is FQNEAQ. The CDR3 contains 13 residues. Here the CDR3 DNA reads TGTGCCAGCAGCACACAGATGAACACTGAAGCTTTCTTT. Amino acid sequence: CASSTQMNTEAFF.